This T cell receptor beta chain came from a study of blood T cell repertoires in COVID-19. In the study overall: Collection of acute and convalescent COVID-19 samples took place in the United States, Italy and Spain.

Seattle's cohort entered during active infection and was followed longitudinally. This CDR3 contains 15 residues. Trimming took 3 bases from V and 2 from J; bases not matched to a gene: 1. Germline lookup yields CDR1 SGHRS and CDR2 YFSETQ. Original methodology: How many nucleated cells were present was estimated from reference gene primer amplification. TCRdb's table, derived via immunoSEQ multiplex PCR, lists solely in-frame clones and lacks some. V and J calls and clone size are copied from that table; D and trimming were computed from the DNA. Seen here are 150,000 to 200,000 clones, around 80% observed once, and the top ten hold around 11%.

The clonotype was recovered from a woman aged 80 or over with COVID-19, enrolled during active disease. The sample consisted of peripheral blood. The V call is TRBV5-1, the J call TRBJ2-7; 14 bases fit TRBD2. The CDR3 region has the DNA TGCGCCAGCAGCTCGGGACTAGCGGGAGCCTACGAGCAGTACTTC. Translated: CASSSGLAGAYEQYF.